This TCR beta chain was documented in a study of graft-versus-host responses after intestinal transplantation. General study results and limits: GvH clones were found in recipient marrow; some appeared first in ileum or blood.

The assay was immunoSEQ multiplex PCR, and TCRdb's table has in-frame clones only and misses some. This table holds over 100,000 clones, approximately 90% found once. The CDR3 sequence is 11 residues long. Trimming left V 0 bases short and J 6 bases short, with 6 bases between. Germline V gene lookup returns CDR1 GTSNPN and CDR2 SVGIG (reference sequence). This clone has only a few counts. The target antigen is unknown. Within the sample, other DNA sequences also encode this same CDR3. The TCR originated in a human donor who was the organ donor for an intestinal transplant. The chain carries TRBV30 and TRBJ2-7, with D tentatively TRBD2 (6 bases). The sequences come from unstimulated CD4+ T cells sorted from spleen or lymph node cells, collected before transplant. CDR3 sequence reads: CAWSVGGEQYF. The CDR3 nucleotides are TGTGCCTGGAGTGTGGGGGGCGAGCAGTACTTC.